This T cell receptor (beta chain) was documented in a study of regulatory T cells in long-lasting Graves disease. Study findings and constraints: TRBV28 was favored in persistent disease, as were TRBJ1-2 and TRBJ2-5.

Ten or more counts support this clonotype. Antigen unknown. The CDR3 runs 18 residues. Germline V CDR1 and CDR2: LGHNT, FRNRAP. With 0 bases clipped from V and 6 bases from J, the junction kept 11 bases outside the gene matches. Time point meaning: newly diagnosed GD, antithyroid drugs for less than 3 months. PBMC-extracted RNA yielded the TCR library. The EDTA tubes were filled with 7 to 9.5 milliliters of drawn peripheral blood. Through Arm-PCR of CDR3 regions and iRepertoire HTBI primers, TCR beta libraries were built. Original data processing: The identification of 55 to 70 TRBV and around 15 TRBJ segments was made across samples. Using its own MiXCR run on the multiplex PCR reads, TCRdb lists one record per CDR3 protein. These V and J calls derive from TCRdb rather than the authors' analysis. The table lists 450,000 to 700,000 distinct CDR3 sequences, roughly 12% of them singletons. The same sample was also used in a study of T cells in Graves' hyperthyroidism and ophthalmopathy.

The chain recombines TRBV12-5 with TRBJ2-1; 10 positions match TRBD2. The sequence was collected from a man aged 25-40 years with Graves disease. This material consisted of peripheral blood mononuclear cells (PBMCs), taken at new diagnosis, from a patient treated with antithyroid drugs. CDR3 in amino acids: CASGLVRDLAGEGNEQFF. CDR3 bases: TGTGCTAGTGGTTTGGTACGAGACCTAGCGGGAGAGGGCAATGAGCAGTTCTTC.